This T cell receptor (beta chain) was observed in a study of OX40 agonist ivuxolimab in advanced cancers. Study conclusions and caveats: CD8+ T cells (on average) carried more expanded clones than CD4+ T cells.

Measured with immunoSEQ multiplex PCR; TCRdb has only the in-frame clones, and not every one. The repertoire holds tens of thousands of clones, with 88% as singletons. Looked up from germline, CDR1 is SGHTA and CDR2 is FQGNSA. The CDR3 extends over 15 amino acids. Trimming shortened V by 3 bases and J by 1 base, and 11 bases separated the two germline ends. Comment on this clone: Its antigen remains unidentified.

The sample here was CD4+ or CD8+ T cells sorted from blood, taken in a trial of the OX40 agonist ivuxolimab. The V call is TRBV7-2, the J call TRBJ2-3; D remains unclear. The source of this sequence is an adult with an advanced solid tumor such as melanoma, head and neck, liver or kidney cancer. In nucleotides, the CDR3 is TGTGCCAGCAGCTTCCTGACCCGCGGCACAGATACGCAGTATTTT. Protein: CASSFLTRGTDTQYF. The whole variable domain, remainder taken from reference TRBV7-2 and TRBJ2-3, is GAGVSQSPSNKVTEKGKDVELRCDPISGHTALYWYRQSLGQGLEFLIYFQGNSAPDKSGLPSDRFSAERTGGSVSTLTIQRTQQEDSAVYLCASSFLTRGTDTQYFGPGTRLTVL.